This T cell receptor (beta chain) was recovered during a study of early T cells in non-severe SARS-CoV-2 infection. The table lists this clonotype with a few counts. Via MiXCR, TCRdb re-called the 5' RACE reads, giving one row per CDR3 protein. Among some 98,000 distinct CDR3 sequences listed, 16% were seen once. What was sequenced was whole blood. This receptor was identified in an adult who was a healthcare worker with PCR-confirmed SARS-CoV-2 infection or an uninfected control (not recorded which).

DNA of the CDR3: TGTGCCAGCAGCTTACTAGAAGCCGATCTATACAATGAGCAGTTCTTC. The encoded protein is CASSLLEADLYNEQFF. The gene calls are TRBV13 and TRBJ2-1; D remains ambiguous. The CDR3 covers 16 residues. From germline, CDR1 is PRHDT and CDR2 FYEKMQ (reference sequence). The V gene lost 2 bases and the J gene lost 4 bases, with 15 bases spanning the gap.